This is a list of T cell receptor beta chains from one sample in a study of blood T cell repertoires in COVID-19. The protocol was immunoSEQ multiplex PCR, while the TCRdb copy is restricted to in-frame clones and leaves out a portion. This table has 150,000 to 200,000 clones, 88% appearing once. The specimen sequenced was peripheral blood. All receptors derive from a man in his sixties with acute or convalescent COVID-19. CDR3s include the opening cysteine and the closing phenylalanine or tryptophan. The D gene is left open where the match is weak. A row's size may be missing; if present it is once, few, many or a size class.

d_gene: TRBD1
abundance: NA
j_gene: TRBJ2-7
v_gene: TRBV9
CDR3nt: TGTGCCAGCAGCGAGGGGGCCAGGCCTACCTACGAGCAGTACTTC
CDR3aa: CASSEGARPTYEQYF

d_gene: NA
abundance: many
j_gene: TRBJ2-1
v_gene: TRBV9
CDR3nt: TGTGCCAGCAGCGAGGGGACTGGAGATGAGCAGTTCTTC
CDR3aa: CASSEGTGDEQFF

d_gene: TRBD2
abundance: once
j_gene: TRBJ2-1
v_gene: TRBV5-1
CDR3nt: TGCGCCAGCAGCTTAAATATAGCGGGAGTCGGCTCCTACAATGAGCAGTTCTTC
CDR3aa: CASSLNIAGVGSYNEQFF

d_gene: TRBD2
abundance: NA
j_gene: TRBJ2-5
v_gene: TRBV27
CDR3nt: TGTGCCAGCAGTCCCAGACTAGCGGGAGTTGGGGAGACCCAGTACTTC
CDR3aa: CASSPRLAGVGETQYF

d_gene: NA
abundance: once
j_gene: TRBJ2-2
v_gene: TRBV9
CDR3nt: TGTGCCAGCAGCGTAGGGACATTGGGGGAGCTGTTTTTT
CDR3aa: CASSVGTLGELFF

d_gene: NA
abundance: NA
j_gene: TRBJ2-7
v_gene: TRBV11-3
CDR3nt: TGTGCCAGCAGCTTAGATTTGACAGCTTACGAGCAGTACTTC
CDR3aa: CASSLDLTAYEQYF

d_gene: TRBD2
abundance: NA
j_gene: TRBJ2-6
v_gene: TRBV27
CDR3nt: TGTGCCAGCCGGACTAGCGGATTCCGCTCTGGGGCCAACGTCCTGACTTTC
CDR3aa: CASRTSGFRSGANVLTF

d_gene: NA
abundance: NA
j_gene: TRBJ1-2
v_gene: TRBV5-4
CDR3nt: TGTGCCAGCAGCCACTCCACAACAGGGACGGACACCTTC
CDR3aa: CASSHSTTGTDTF

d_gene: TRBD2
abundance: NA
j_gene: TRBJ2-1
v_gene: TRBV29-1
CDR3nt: TGCAGCGTTCCAAGCAGGACTAGCGGTGATGAGCAGTTCTTC
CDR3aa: CSVPSRTSGDEQFF

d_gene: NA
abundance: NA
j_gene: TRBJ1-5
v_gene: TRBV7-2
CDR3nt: TGTGCCAGCAGTCATTCGTCCAGTAGCAATCAGCCCCAGCATTTT
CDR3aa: CASSHSSSSNQPQHF

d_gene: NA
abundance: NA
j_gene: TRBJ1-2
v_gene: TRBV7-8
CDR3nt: TGTGCCAGCAGCTTAGCGGCGGGGGCTCGTGATGGCTACACCTTC
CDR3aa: CASSLAAGARDGYTF

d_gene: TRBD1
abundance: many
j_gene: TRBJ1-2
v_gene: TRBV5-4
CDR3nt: TGTGCCAGCAGCTCAGGGACAGGTGCTTGGGGCTACACCTTC
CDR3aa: CASSSGTGAWGYTF

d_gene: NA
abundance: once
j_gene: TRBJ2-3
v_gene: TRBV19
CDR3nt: TGTGCCAGTAGTATAGATCTTGGAGGAACAGATACGCAGTATTTT
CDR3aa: CASSIDLGGTDTQYF

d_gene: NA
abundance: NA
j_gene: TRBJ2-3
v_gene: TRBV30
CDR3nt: TGTGCCTGGAGTGTAACTCTCGGGAATACGCAGTATTTT
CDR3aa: CAWSVTLGNTQYF

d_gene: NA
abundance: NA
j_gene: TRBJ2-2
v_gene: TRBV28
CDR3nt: TGTGCCAGCACTACGCGGGGCGCGAACACCGGGGAGCTGTTTTTT
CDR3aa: CASTTRGANTGELFF

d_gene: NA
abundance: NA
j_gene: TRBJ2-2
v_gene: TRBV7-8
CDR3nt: TGTGCCAGCAGCTTGGACAGTACCGGGGAGCTGTTTTTT
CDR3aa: CASSLDSTGELFF

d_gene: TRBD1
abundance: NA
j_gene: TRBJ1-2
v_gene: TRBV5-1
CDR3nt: TGCGCCAGCACCTCAGGACAGGTAGCTAACTATGGCTACACCTTC
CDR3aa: CASTSGQVANYGYTF

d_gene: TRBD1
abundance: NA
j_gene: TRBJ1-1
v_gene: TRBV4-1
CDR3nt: TGCGCCAGCAGCCAAGATGGGTCCGGGACAGGGGAGAACACTGAAGCTTTCTTT
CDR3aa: CASSQDGSGTGENTEAFF

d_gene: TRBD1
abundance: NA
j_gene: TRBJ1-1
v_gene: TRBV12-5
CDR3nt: TGTGCTAGTGGGGGGACAGCGAACACTGAAGCTTTCTTT
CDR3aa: CASGGTANTEAFF

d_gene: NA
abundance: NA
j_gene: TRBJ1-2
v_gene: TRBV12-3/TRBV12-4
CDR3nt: TGTGCCAGCAGTTTAACGGTTTACTATGGCTACACCTTC
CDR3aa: CASSLTVYYGYTF

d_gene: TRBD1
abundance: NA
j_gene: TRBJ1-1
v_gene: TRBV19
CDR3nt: TGTGCCAGTAGTGCCGACAGGGGACCGACTGAAGCTTTCTTT
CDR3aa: CASSADRGPTEAFF

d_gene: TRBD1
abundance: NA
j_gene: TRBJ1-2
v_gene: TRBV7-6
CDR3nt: TGTGCCAGCAGCTTAGCGGTGGCAGGGGGCTATGGCTACACCTTC
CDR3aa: CASSLAVAGGYGYTF

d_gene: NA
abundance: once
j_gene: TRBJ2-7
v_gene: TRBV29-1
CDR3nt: TGCAGCGTGAAGGACTACCGTACCTACGAGCAGTACTTC
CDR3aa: CSVKDYRTYEQYF

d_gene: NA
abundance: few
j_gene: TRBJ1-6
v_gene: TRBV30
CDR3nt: TGTGCCTGGAGCGGTGGCGGTTCGGGGTATGATTCACCCCTCCACTTT
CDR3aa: CAWSGGGSGYDSPLHF

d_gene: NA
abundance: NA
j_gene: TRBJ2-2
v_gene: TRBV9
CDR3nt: TGTGCCAGCACTGTGAACACCGGGGAGCTGTTTTTT
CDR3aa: CASTVNTGELFF

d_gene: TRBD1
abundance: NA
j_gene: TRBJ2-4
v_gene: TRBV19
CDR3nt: TGTGCCAGTAGGGGACAGATAGCCAAAAACATTCAGTACTTC
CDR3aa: CASRGQIAKNIQYF

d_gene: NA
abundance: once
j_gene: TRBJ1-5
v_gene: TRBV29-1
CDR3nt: TGCAGCGTTGGGGGAGACTTTAATCAGCCCCAGCATTTT
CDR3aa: CSVGGDFNQPQHF

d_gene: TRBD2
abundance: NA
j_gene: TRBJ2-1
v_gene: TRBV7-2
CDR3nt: TGTGCCAGCAGCTCGAAACCTATAGCGGGGGTCTCCTACAATGAGCAGTTCTTC
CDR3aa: CASSSKPIAGVSYNEQFF

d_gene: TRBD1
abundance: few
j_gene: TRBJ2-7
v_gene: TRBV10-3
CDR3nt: TGTGCCATCAGACACCCGGGACAGGGAGTAGACGAGCAGTACTTC
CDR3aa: CAIRHPGQGVDEQYF

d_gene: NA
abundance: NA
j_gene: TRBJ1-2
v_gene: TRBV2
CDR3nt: TGTGCCAGCAGTGAAGCGTCAGGGATTGGCTACACCTTC
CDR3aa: CASSEASGIGYTF

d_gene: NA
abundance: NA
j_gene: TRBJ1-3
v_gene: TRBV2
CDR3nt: TGTGCCAGCAGTGATATCAGGGGAAAGGCTGGAAACACCATATATTTT
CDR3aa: CASSDIRGKAGNTIYF

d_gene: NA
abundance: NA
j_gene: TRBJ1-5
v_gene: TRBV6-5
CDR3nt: TGTGCCAGCAGTTACTCTTATAATCAGCCCCAGCATTTT
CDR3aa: CASSYSYNQPQHF

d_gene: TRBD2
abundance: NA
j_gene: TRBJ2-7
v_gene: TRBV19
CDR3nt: TGTGCCACCGGGGTGAATAGCGGGGTTTCCTACGAGCAGTACTTC
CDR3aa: CATGVNSGVSYEQYF

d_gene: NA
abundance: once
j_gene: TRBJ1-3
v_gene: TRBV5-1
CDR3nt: TGCGCCAGCTCCAATACAGGGAGCTCTGGAAACACCATATATTTT
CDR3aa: CASSNTGSSGNTIYF

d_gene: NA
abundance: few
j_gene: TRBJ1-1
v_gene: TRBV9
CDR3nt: TGTGCCAGCAGCGTAGGAGGTATGAACACTGAAGCTTTCTTT
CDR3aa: CASSVGGMNTEAFF

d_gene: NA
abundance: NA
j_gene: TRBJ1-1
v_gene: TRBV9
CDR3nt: TGTGCCAGCAGCGTAGTTCAGGGGTCTGAAGCTTTCTTT
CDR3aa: CASSVVQGSEAFF

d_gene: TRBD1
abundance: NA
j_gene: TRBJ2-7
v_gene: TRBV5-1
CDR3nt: TGCGCCAGCAGCTCCGGACAGGGCCCCTACGAGCAGTACTTC
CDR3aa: CASSSGQGPYEQYF

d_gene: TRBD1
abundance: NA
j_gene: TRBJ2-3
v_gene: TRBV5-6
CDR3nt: TGTGCCAGCAGCTCAGGCCAGGGGGCCCGGGGCACAGATACGCAGTATTTT
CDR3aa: CASSSGQGARGTDTQYF

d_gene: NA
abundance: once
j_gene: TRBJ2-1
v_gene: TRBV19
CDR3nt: TGTGCCAGTATCCCACGGCGAGGTGGCGAGCAGTTCTTC
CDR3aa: CASIPRRGGEQFF

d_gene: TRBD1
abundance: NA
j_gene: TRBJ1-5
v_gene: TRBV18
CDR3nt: TGTGCCAGCTCCCCGGGGAGGACAGGGTCCTATCAGGCCCAGCATTTT
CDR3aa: CASSPGRTGSYQAQHF

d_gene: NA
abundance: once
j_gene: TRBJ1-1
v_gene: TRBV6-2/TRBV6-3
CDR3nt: TGTGCCAGCAGTTACGTCGGCGGGGGCGCGTGGACTGAAGCTTTCTTT
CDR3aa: CASSYVGGGAWTEAFF

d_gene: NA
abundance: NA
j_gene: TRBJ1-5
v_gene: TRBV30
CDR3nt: TGTGCCTGGAGCGAACAGGGAAATCAGCCCCAGCATTTT
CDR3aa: CAWSEQGNQPQHF